A selection of T cell receptor beta chains follows, all from one sample in a study of cytomegalovirus exposure and HLA in healthy donors. Method: immunoSEQ multiplex PCR; TCRdb's copy keeps in-frame clones and lacks some. The sample consists of roughly 150,000 clones, roughly 80% of them appearing once. Sequencing input: PBMCs. These receptors came from a male donor in good health and CMV-seronegative. The CDR3 runs from the conserved cysteine through the conserved F or W. Fields, in order: CDR3 protein, CDR3 DNA, J gene, CDR3 length, clone size, D gene, V gene. D genes are given only for firm matches. Rows may omit the clone size; those that give it use once, few, many or a size class.

CASSLAGNYGYTF	TGTGCCAGCAGCTTAGCGGGGAACTATGGCTACACCTTC	TRBJ1-2	13	NA	NA	TRBV11-2
CASNPGLAGETQYF	TGTGCCAGCAATCCGGGACTAGCGGGGGAGACCCAGTACTTC	TRBJ2-5	14	NA	TRBD2	TRBV2
CAWSLGQGGGSGNTIYF	TGTGCCTGGAGTCTGGGACAGGGAGGTGGGTCTGGAAACACCATATATTTT	TRBJ1-3	17	NA	TRBD1	TRBV30
CSSSPPPTDGALAKNIQYF	TGTTCCAGCAGCCCACCCCCGACTGATGGGGCCTTAGCCAAAAACATTCAGTACTTC	TRBJ2-4	19	NA	NA	TRBV7-9
CASSLGTGEPEQYF	TGCGCCAGCAGCCTCGGGACAGGGGAACCGGAGCAGTACTTC	TRBJ2-7	14	few	TRBD1	TRBV5-1
CAISERETQYF	TGTGCCATCAGTGAACGGGAGACCCAGTACTTC	TRBJ2-5	11	NA	NA	TRBV10-3
CASSYSDTSGGDTQYF	TGTGCCAGCAGTTACAGCGACACTAGCGGGGGAGATACGCAGTATTTT	TRBJ2-3	16	NA	TRBD2	TRBV6-6
CASSQTGSYEQYF	TGTGCCAGCAGCCAGACAGGGTCCTACGAGCAGTACTTC	TRBJ2-7	13	NA	TRBD1	TRBV27
CASRNRTSNQPQHF	TGTGCCAGCAGAAACCGGACAAGCAATCAGCCCCAGCATTTT	TRBJ1-5	14	NA	NA	TRBV6-6
CASSWLAIPNEAFF	TGTGCCAGCAGCTGGTTAGCAATCCCCAATGAAGCTTTCTTT	TRBJ1-1	14	NA	NA	TRBV5-6
CASKLTGYPEAFF	TGCGCCAGCAAATTAACGGGTTATCCTGAAGCTTTCTTT	TRBJ1-1	13	NA	NA	TRBV4-3
CASSLSRGGRYNEQFF	TGTGCCAGCAGCTTATCCCGGGGGGGACGTTACAATGAGCAGTTCTTC	TRBJ2-1	16	NA	TRBD2	TRBV13
CASSPDSGSYNEQFF	TGCGCCAGCAGCCCTGATAGCGGGAGTTACAATGAGCAGTTCTTC	TRBJ2-1	15	once	TRBD2	TRBV4-3
CASSQGDGLAGDTGELFF	TGTGCCAGCAGCCAAGGGGATGGACTAGCGGGAGACACCGGGGAGCTGTTTTTT	TRBJ2-2	18	NA	TRBD2	TRBV4-2
CASSSSGGFGEKLFF	TGTGCCAGTAGTTCCTCAGGGGGCTTTGGTGAAAAACTGTTTTTT	TRBJ1-4	15	few	TRBD1	TRBV19
CASSANTDTQYF	TGTGCCAGCAGCGCGAACACAGATACGCAGTATTTT	TRBJ2-3	12	once	NA	TRBV7-2
CASTNPMAGALTGELFF	TGTGCCAGCACCAACCCAATGGCGGGGGCCTTGACCGGGGAGCTGTTTTTT	TRBJ2-2	17	NA	NA	TRBV28
CASSQDRQLPSGNTIYF	TGCGCCAGCAGCCAAGATCGACAGCTACCCTCTGGAAACACCATATATTTT	TRBJ1-3	17	NA	NA	TRBV4-1
CASRYGDPYEQYF	TGTGCCAGCAGGTACGGGGATCCCTACGAGCAGTACTTC	TRBJ2-7	13	NA	NA	TRBV28
CASSQAGTGGNYGYTF	TGTGCCAGCAGCCAAGCCGGGACAGGGGGAAACTATGGCTACACCTTC	TRBJ1-2	16	few	TRBD1	TRBV4-2
CASSWPTGAPTYNEQFF	TGTGCCAGCAGCTGGCCCACAGGGGCCCCAACCTACAATGAGCAGTTCTTC	TRBJ2-1	17	NA	TRBD1	TRBV7-8
CASSWTSGSIEQYF	TGTGCCAGCAGTTGGACTAGCGGGAGTATCGAGCAGTACTTC	TRBJ2-7	14	NA	TRBD2	TRBV27
CASSERSVYEQYF	TGTGCCAGCAGTGAGCGCAGCGTTTACGAGCAGTACTTC	TRBJ2-7	13	NA	NA	TRBV7-3
CASGDRTNTEAFF	TGTGCCAGTGGGGACAGGACGAACACTGAAGCTTTCTTT	TRBJ1-1	13	NA	TRBD1	TRBV6-1
CASITASYVVSNGYTF	TGTGCCAGCATAACAGCATCATATGTAGTTTCTAATGGCTACACCTTC	TRBJ1-2	16	NA	NA	TRBV13
CASSNADRVATQYF	TGTGCCAGCAGCAACGCGGACAGGGTGGCGACCCAGTACTTC	TRBJ2-5	14	NA	TRBD1	TRBV27
CASSLGQGDETQYF	TGCGCCAGCAGCTTGGGGCAGGGGGACGAGACCCAGTACTTC	TRBJ2-5	14	NA	TRBD1	TRBV5-1
CASSIEGLFAFF	TGTGCCAGTAGTATAGAGGGGCTTTTTGCTTTCTTT	TRBJ1-1	12	NA	NA	TRBV19
CSVGASNQPQHF	TGCAGCGTTGGGGCCAGCAATCAGCCCCAGCATTTT	TRBJ1-5	12	NA	NA	TRBV29-1
CASSSLPGTTLGNEQFF	TGCGCCAGCAGCTCACTCCCCGGGACTACTCTAGGGAATGAGCAGTTCTTC	TRBJ2-1	17	NA	TRBD2	TRBV5-1
CASRILPTPGLAGGVTQYF	TGCGCCAGCAGAATCCTCCCCACCCCGGGACTAGCGGGGGGAGTGACCCAGTACTTC	TRBJ2-5	19	few	TRBD2	TRBV5-1
CASSVDRGVYGYTF	TGTGCCAGCAGCGTCGACCGGGGGGTCTATGGCTACACCTTC	TRBJ1-2	14	NA	NA	TRBV9
CASGLVRGTGGAKLAKNIQYF	TGTGCTAGTGGTTTGGTACGGGGGACAGGGGGCGCAAAGCTAGCCAAAAACATTCAGTACTTC	TRBJ2-4	21	NA	TRBD1	TRBV12-5
CASSNRQGAGGYTF	TGTGCCAGTAGTAACCGACAGGGGGCAGGTGGCTACACCTTC	TRBJ1-2	14	NA	TRBD1	TRBV19
CASSFQGNTEAFF	TGTGCCAGCAGCTTTCAGGGGAACACTGAAGCTTTCTTT	TRBJ1-1	13	NA	NA	TRBV5-6
CASSISGSTDTQYF	TGTGCCAGTAGTATAAGTGGCTCCACAGATACGCAGTATTTT	TRBJ2-3	14	NA	NA	TRBV19
CASSSQGGVTEAFF	TGTGCCAGCAGCTCCCAGGGTGGCGTCACTGAAGCTTTCTTT	TRBJ1-1	14	once	NA	TRBV7-9
CASSPRGEGGLYEQFF	TGCGCCAGCAGCCCCCGTGGGGAGGGCGGTTTGTATGAGCAGTTCTTC	TRBJ2-1	16	NA	TRBD2	TRBV5-1
CASSSPTGWNTEAFF	TGTGCCAGCAGCTCTCCGACAGGGTGGAACACTGAAGCTTTCTTT	TRBJ1-1	15	once	TRBD1	TRBV7-6
CASSPPTSAYEQYF	TGTGCCAGCTCACCTCCGACTAGCGCCTACGAGCAGTACTTC	TRBJ2-7	14	once	TRBD2	TRBV18
CASRTGEETQYF	TGTGCCAGTAGGACAGGGGAAGAGACCCAGTACTTC	TRBJ2-5	12	NA	TRBD1	TRBV19
CASKSGVHTSSYEQYF	TGTGCCAGCAAGTCGGGGGTCCATACCTCCTCCTACGAGCAGTACTTC	TRBJ2-7	16	NA	NA	TRBV28
CASSIRAGVIRDTQYF	TGTGCCAGTAGTATAAGGGCAGGGGTAATACGAGATACGCAGTATTTT	TRBJ2-3	16	NA	NA	TRBV19
CASGDLGGRAYEQYF	TGCGCCAGCGGAGACTTGGGCGGGAGGGCATACGAGCAGTACTTC	TRBJ2-7	15	NA	TRBD2	TRBV4-3
CASSRGTAQETQYF	TGTGCCAGCAGCAGAGGGACAGCCCAAGAGACCCAGTACTTC	TRBJ2-5	14	NA	TRBD1	TRBV7-9
CASSIRGGEETQYF	TGTGCCAGTAGTATCCGGGGGGGGGAAGAGACCCAGTACTTC	TRBJ2-5	14	NA	TRBD2	TRBV19
CASSLNRGDTGELFF	TGTGCCAGCAGTTTGAACAGGGGGGACACCGGGGAGCTGTTTTTT	TRBJ2-2	15	few	TRBD1	TRBV27
CASSQEPGSYNSPLHF	TGCGCCAGCAGCCAAGAGCCGGGTTCCTATAATTCACCCCTCCACTTT	TRBJ1-6	16	NA	NA	TRBV4-1
CASSGARTPLHF	TGCGCCAGCAGCGGGGCGAGAACACCCCTCCACTTT	TRBJ1-6	12	few	NA	TRBV5-1
CASSQRQGNTEAFF	TGTGCCAGCAGCCAGCGACAGGGAAACACTGAAGCTTTCTTT	TRBJ1-1	14	NA	TRBD1	TRBV14
CARSEGGPNNEQFF	TGTGCCAGGTCGGAAGGAGGCCCAAACAATGAGCAGTTCTTC	TRBJ2-1	14	NA	NA	TRBV7-9
CARSLGVAGVYSYEQYF	TGTGCCAGAAGCTTGGGTGTAGCGGGGGTGTACTCCTACGAGCAGTACTTC	TRBJ2-7	17	once	TRBD2	TRBV5-3
CASSFGGATYEQYF	TGTGCCAGCAGTTTTGGAGGGGCCACCTACGAGCAGTACTTC	TRBJ2-7	14	NA	NA	TRBV27
CASSPLGRGVNQPQHF	TGTGCCAGCAGTCCTCTGGGCAGGGGGGTTAATCAGCCCCAGCATTTT	TRBJ1-5	16	NA	TRBD1	TRBV27
CATSRERLMAGFAPPQHF	TGTGCCACCAGCAGAGAAAGGTTAATGGCAGGGTTTGCCCCCCCCCAGCATTTT	TRBJ1-5	18	NA	NA	TRBV15
CASSLGQGRYEQYF	TGTGCCAGCAGCTTGGGCCAGGGGCGCTACGAGCAGTACTTC	TRBJ2-7	14	NA	NA	TRBV5-4